These 32 T cell receptor beta chains came from one sample sequenced in a study of OX40 agonist ivuxolimab in advanced cancers. Produced via immunoSEQ multiplex PCR; TCRdb's table is partial and in-frame only. The profile shows about 72,000 clones, over 80% of them singletons. Material: CD4+ or CD8+ T cells sorted from blood, obtained in a trial of the OX40 agonist ivuxolimab. These receptors all stem from an adult with an advanced solid tumor such as melanoma, head and neck, liver or kidney cancer.

The chain carries TRBV14 and TRBJ2-1, with D possibly being TRBD1 (6 bases). Looked up from germline, CDR1 is SGHDN and CDR2 is FVKESK. The CDR3 loop spans 14 amino acids. Between the trimmed V and J ends, which lost 8 bases and 0 bases, there was a span of 11 bases. CDR3 residues: CASGRTDSYNEQFF. CDR3 in DNA: TGTGCCAGCGGTCGGACAGACTCCTACAATGAGCAGTTCTTC.

The chain carries TRBV27 and TRBJ1-5; TRBD1 agrees at 7 bases. This CDR3 spans 15 amino acids. The trim removed 2 bases at V and 3 bases at J, leaving 4 bases unmatched. The germline gives CDR1 MNHEY, CDR2 SMNVEV (reference sequence). This CDR3 reads CASSLGTGDNQPQHF. The CDR3 bases are TGTGCCAGCAGTTTAGGCACAGGGGACAATCAGCCCCAGCATTTT.

Only one count was recorded for this clone. The V and J genes are TRBV6-5 and TRBJ2-7; D perhaps matches TRBD1 (7 bases). V was pared by 2 bases and J by 6 bases, with 11 bases between. The CDR3 sequence is 13 residues long. CDR1 is MNHEY and CDR2 is SVGAGI in the germline V gene. The CDR3 spells CASSYDRDFEQYF. The CDR3, as DNA: TGTGCCAGCAGTTACGACAGGGACTTCGAGCAGTACTTC.

V gene TRBV9 combines with J gene TRBJ1-2, with TRBD1 matching 7 bases. Trimming took 4 bases from V and 5 from J; bases not matched to a gene: 11. The CDR3 runs to 15 residues. The germline CDR1 and CDR2 sequences are SGDLS and YYNGEE. The CDR3 DNA reads as TGTGCCAGCAGCCCACGCACCGGGACAGCTTATGGCTACACCTTC. Translated, it gives CASSPRTGTAYGYTF.

This clone showed up just a few times. V is TRBV5-1 and J is TRBJ1-2, with TRBD1 matching over 10 bases. Germline V gives CDR1 SGHRS, CDR2 YFSETQ. CDR3 length equals 16 residues. V shed 0 bases and J 4 bases; nucleotides not matched to a gene: 6. As DNA, the CDR3 is TGCGCCAGCAGCTTGGGACAGGGGGCAGAGAGCTATGGCTACACCTTC. Translated, it gives CASSLGQGAESYGYTF.

The CDR3 is CASSLMGGGYNEQFF. CDR3 coding DNA: TGTGCCAGCAGTTTAATGGGCGGGGGGTACAATGAGCAGTTCTTC. This sequence joins TRBV27 and TRBJ2-1; 8 nucleotides match TRBD2. The germline V gene has CDR1 MNHEY and CDR2 SMNVEV (reference sequence). The CDR3 spans 15 residues. The V and J ends lost 2 bases and 4 bases, in that order; junction bases with no gene match: 4.

The rearrangement uses TRBV27 and TRBJ2-7, with D possibly TRBD2 on 6 matching bases. The CDR3 runs 16 residues. V was pared by 5 bases and J by 4 bases, with 21 bases between. Per germline, CDR1 MNHEY and CDR2 SMNVEV (reference sequence). CDR3 coding DNA: TGTGCCAGCAGTCAAGCAGGAGGGAATCGTCAGTACGAGCAGTACTTC. This sequence encodes CASSQAGGNRQYEQYF.

This chain uses TRBV30 with TRBJ1-5; D is uncertain. V lost 1 base, J lost 3 bases, and 7 bases lay in between. The CDR3 runs 13 residues. Germline assignment: CDR1 GTSNPN and CDR2 SVGIG (reference sequence). The CDR3 nucleotides read TGTGCCTGGAGTGGACCGAACAATCAGCCCCAGCATTTT. Translating it yields CAWSGPNNQPQHF.

This clone was seen only once. The rearrangement links TRBV9 to TRBJ2-1; 8 bases match TRBD2. The CDR3 totals 15 residues. Germline CDR1 and CDR2: SGDLS and YYNGEE. Trimming removed 4 bases from V and 7 bases from J; junction bases left unmatched: 10. The CDR3 is CASSIVGRARNEQFF. CDR3 sequence (DNA): TGTGCCAGCAGCATCGTCGGGAGGGCCCGGAATGAGCAGTTCTTC. Full variable domain (rest looked up from reference TRBV9 and TRBJ2-1): DSGVTQTPKHLITATGQRVTLRCSPRSGDLSVYWYQQSLDQGLQFLIQYYNGEERAKGNILERFSAQQFPDLHSELNLSSLELGDSALYFCASSIVGRARNEQFFGPGTRLTVL.

The chain links TRBV27 to TRBJ2-6; 7 bases match TRBD1. The CDR3 loop spans 15 amino acids. J lost 1 base, V lost 4 bases, and 1 base had no gene match. Germline-derived CDR1 and CDR2 are MNHEY and SMNVEV (reference sequence). The CDR3 region has the DNA TGTGCCAGCAGTTCCAGGGGGTCTGGGGCCAACGTCCTGACTTTC. This encodes CASSSRGSGANVLTF.

CDR3 DNA: TGTGCCAGCAGTTCCGCAGGGGGCCGCTTTGGAAACACCATATATTTT. Its protein product is CASSSAGGRFGNTIYF. This chain joins TRBV28 and TRBJ1-3, with 8 bases aligning to TRBD1. The trim removed 4 bases at V and 3 bases at J, leaving 8 bases unmatched. Germline assignment: CDR1 MDHEN and CDR2 SYDVKM. CDR3 length equals 16 residues.

The chain links TRBV4-1 to TRBJ2-2, with 10 bases lining up with TRBD1. Germline trimming cut 1 base from V and 3 bases from J; bases unmatched to any gene: 5. Germline CDR1 MGHRA, CDR2 YSYEKL. The CDR3 sequence is 17 residues long. This CDR3 reads CASSQASGQGYTGELFF. In DNA, the CDR3 is TGCGCCAGCAGCCAAGCGTCGGGACAGGGGTACACCGGGGAGCTGTTTTTT.

This clone occurred a few times. V and J are TRBV27 and TRBJ1-5; D is unclear. Per the germline V gene, CDR1 is MNHEY and CDR2 is SMNVEV (reference sequence). The CDR3 spans 13 residues. V lost 3 bases and J 3 bases, leaving 6 bases between the germline ends. CDR3 bases: TGTGCCAGCAGTTTCGGGCTCAATCAGCCCCAGCATTTT. Translated, it gives CASSFGLNQPQHF.

V usage is TRBV27 and J usage is TRBJ2-1, with 8 bases fitting TRBD1. The CDR3 spans 15 residues. CDR1 and CDR2 from the germline V gene are MNHEY and SMNVEV (reference sequence). The trim removed 6 bases at V and 4 bases at J, leaving 8 bases unmatched. CDR3 region: CASRNWTGSYNEQFF. Written as DNA, the CDR3 is TGTGCCAGCAGGAATTGGACAGGGAGTTACAATGAGCAGTTCTTC.

This chain links TRBV6-1 with TRBJ2-1; the D is unclear. The germline CDR1 and CDR2 sequences are MNHNS and SASEGT. The CDR3 is 12 residues long. V was shortened by 2 bases and J by 7 bases, with 6 bases between the two germline ends. CDR3 DNA: TGTGCCAGCAGTGAATGGGAAAATGAGCAGTTCTTC. The encoded protein is CASSEWENEQFF.

A note on this clone: This sample also contains other DNA sequences that code for the same CDR3. The chain is built from TRBV13 and TRBJ2-1, with no clear D. Per the germline V gene, CDR1 is PRHDT and CDR2 is FYEKMQ (reference sequence). Between the trimmed V and J ends, which lost 5 bases and 10 bases, there was a span of 9 bases. This CDR3 spans 11 amino acids. The CDR3 sequence is CASSLGEEQFF. DNA for the CDR3: TGTGCCAGCAGCCTCGGTGAAGAGCAGTTCTTC.

This clone was recorded only once. The CDR3 coding sequence is TGTGCCAGCAGCGTAGTAATCGGGGGGCCGAGCACAGATACGCAGTATTTT. Amino acids: CASSVVIGGPSTDTQYF. The chain carries TRBV7-2 and TRBJ2-3; a weak D match, TRBD2 (7 bases). In germline, CDR1 is SGHTA, CDR2 FQGNSA. The CDR3 runs 17 residues. The germline V and J ends were trimmed by 5 bases and 0 bases, with 18 bases remaining between them.

The genes are TRBV6-5 and TRBJ2-7; maybe TRBD1 (6 bases). The germline gives CDR1 MNHEY, CDR2 SVGAGI. Trimming left V 4 bases short and J 6 bases short, with 10 bases between. The CDR3 covers 12 residues. The CDR3 region has the DNA TGTGCCAGCAGTTTAGGGACAACCGAGCAGTACTTC. Amino acid sequence: CASSLGTTEQYF.

The chain joins TRBV5-6 to TRBJ2-1; D is uncertain. This CDR3 region has 13 residues. Germline CDR1 and CDR2: SGHDT and YYEEEE. Trimming cost V 5 bases and J 5 bases, with 11 bases left between them. The DNA of the CDR3 is TGTGCCAGCAGTCCTTTGGAGAACAATGAGCAGTTCTTC. Protein sequence: CASSPLENNEQFF.

To note about this clone: At one boundary the junction diverges from the germline segment, which might be a read error. The chain couples TRBV9 to TRBJ2-3; D not resolved. Germline V CDR1 and CDR2: SGDLS, YYNGEE. The CDR3 runs 11 residues. The CDR3 spells CASSTTSSINF. DNA of the CDR3: TGTGCCAGCAGCACTACCTCCAGCATAAATTTT.

This chain uses TRBV6-5 with TRBJ1-4; D may be TRBD1 (5 bases). This CDR3 spans 16 amino acids. The V end lost 2 bases, the J end lost 3 bases, and 13 bases lay between the germline ends. Germline V gene data show CDR1 as MNHEY and CDR2 as SVGAGI. Here the CDR3 DNA reads TGTGCCAGCAGTTACCGAACAGGCCACCCTAATGAAAAACTGTTTTTT. The encoded protein is CASSYRTGHPNEKLFF.

The chain carries TRBV9 and TRBJ2-2, with TRBD2 identical over 11 bases. Per germline, CDR1 SGDLS and CDR2 YYNGEE. The CDR3 consists of 16 residues. With V trimmed by 2 bases and J by 5 bases, 5 bases remained unmatched. The CDR3 sequence is CASSVTSGRGTGELFF. In DNA form, the CDR3 reads TGTGCCAGCAGCGTCACTAGCGGGAGAGGTACCGGGGAGCTGTTTTTT.

J is TRBJ2-2 and V is TRBV27, with 7 bases identical to TRBD1. Germline V gene data show CDR1 as MNHEY and CDR2 as SMNVEV (reference sequence). The CDR3 loop spans 17 amino acids. Trimming removed 6 bases from V and 7 bases from J; junction bases left unmatched: 17. CDR3 in amino acids: CASSHSGQALLGGELFF. The CDR3 DNA reads TGTGCCAGCAGCCACTCCGGACAGGCCCTTCTAGGCGGGGAGCTGTTTTTT.

The chain carries TRBV27 and TRBJ1-2; D may be TRBD1 (6 bases). CDR3 length: 14 amino acids. The V and J ends lost 2 bases and 8 bases respectively, with 15 bases between them. Per the germline V gene, CDR1 is MNHEY and CDR2 is SMNVEV (reference sequence). CDR3 sequence (DNA): TGTGCCAGCAGTTTACAGGGGTCGATTTCGGGCTACACCTTC. This gives the protein CASSLQGSISGYTF.

The chain combines TRBV19 with TRBJ2-2; D unclear. Germline-derived CDR1 and CDR2 are LNHDA and SQIVND (reference sequence). With 3 bases removed from V and 3 bases from J, the gap between germline ends came to 8 bases. The CDR3 contains 14 residues. In nucleotides, the CDR3 is TGTGCCAGTAGTATTCTGGTCGACACCGGGGAGCTGTTTTTT. Protein product: CASSILVDTGELFF.

To note about this clone: This same CDR3 is encoded by further DNA sequences in the sample. V usage is TRBV27 and J usage is TRBJ2-1; the match to TRBD2 covers 8 bases. The J segment lost 0 bases and the V segment lost 2 bases, leaving 0 bases of the junction unmatched. Germline V lookup: CDR1 MNHEY, CDR2 SMNVEV (reference sequence). This CDR3 contains 15 residues. CDR3 region: CASSLSGSSYNEQFF. The CDR3 region has the DNA TGTGCCAGCAGTTTAAGCGGGAGCTCCTACAATGAGCAGTTCTTC.

The V call is TRBV6-1, the J call TRBJ2-7; TRBD1 matches at 8 bases. Germline V gene data show CDR1 as MNHNS and CDR2 as SASEGT. Trimming took 7 bases from V and 6 from J; bases not matched to a gene: 11. This CDR3 has 14 residues. CDR3 sequence reads: CASISGGAGLEQYF. The DNA of the CDR3 is TGTGCCAGCATCTCAGGGGGCGCGGGCCTCGAGCAGTACTTC.

The chain joins TRBV9 to TRBJ2-1; D gene ambiguous. The germline V gene has CDR1 SGDLS and CDR2 YYNGEE. This CDR3 comprises 16 residues. V was shortened by 2 bases and J by 6 bases, with 18 bases between the two germline ends. CDR3 in amino acids: CASSVHPGPELNEQFF. For the CDR3, the DNA is TGTGCCAGCAGCGTCCATCCGGGCCCAGAACTCAATGAGCAGTTCTTC.

J is TRBJ1-1 and V is TRBV11-2; D uncertain. The CDR3 is 13 residues long. The V gene lost 1 base and the J gene lost 1 base, with 4 bases spanning the gap. The germline V gene encodes CDR1 SGHAT and CDR2 FQNNGV. CDR3 region: CASSLGANTEAFF. CDR3 DNA: TGTGCCAGCAGCTTAGGCGCGAACACTGAAGCTTTCTTT.

V and J are TRBV6-1 and TRBJ2-7, with D unresolved. Germline CDR1 and CDR2: MNHNS and SASEGT. The CDR3 consists of 11 residues. V shed 5 bases and J shed 7 bases, with 9 bases lying between them. The CDR3 DNA reads TGTGCCAGCAGTTATTTTGAGGAGCAGTACTTC. It translates to CASSYFEEQYF.

The chain combines TRBV4-3 with TRBJ2-3; D possibly corresponds to TRBD2 (6 bases). V lost 3 bases and J 4 bases, leaving 20 bases between the germline ends. CDR3 size: 17 residues. Germline V gives CDR1 LGHNA, CDR2 YSLEER. The CDR3 DNA sequence: TGCGCCAGCAGCCATGCCCGGGCGGGGTTAGAGGCAGATACGCAGTATTTT. Translation gives CASSHARAGLEADTQYF.

The chain recombines TRBV6-1 with TRBJ2-7; 8 positions agree with TRBD1. Germline CDR1 and CDR2: MNHNS and SASEGT. This CDR3 spans 13 amino acids. V shed 5 bases and J 4 bases; nucleotides not matched to a gene: 4. This chain's CDR3 is CASSWTGRYEQYF. Here the CDR3 DNA reads TGTGCCAGCAGTTGGACAGGGAGGTACGAGCAGTACTTC.